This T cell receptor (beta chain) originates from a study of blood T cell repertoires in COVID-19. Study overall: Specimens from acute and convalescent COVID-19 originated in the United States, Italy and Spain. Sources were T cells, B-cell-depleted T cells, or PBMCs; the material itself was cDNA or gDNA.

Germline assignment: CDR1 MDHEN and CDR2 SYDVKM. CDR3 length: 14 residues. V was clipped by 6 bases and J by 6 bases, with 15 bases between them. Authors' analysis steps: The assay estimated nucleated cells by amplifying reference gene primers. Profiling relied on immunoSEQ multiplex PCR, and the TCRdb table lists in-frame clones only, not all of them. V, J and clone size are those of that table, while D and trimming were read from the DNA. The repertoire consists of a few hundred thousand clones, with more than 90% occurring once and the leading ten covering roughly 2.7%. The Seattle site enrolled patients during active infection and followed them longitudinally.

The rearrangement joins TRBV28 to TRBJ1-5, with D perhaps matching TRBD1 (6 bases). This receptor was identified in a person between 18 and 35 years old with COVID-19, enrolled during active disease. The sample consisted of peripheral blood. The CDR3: CASRLTGTSQPQHF. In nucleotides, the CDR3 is TGTGCCAGCAGGTTAACAGGGACCAGTCAGCCCCAGCATTTT.